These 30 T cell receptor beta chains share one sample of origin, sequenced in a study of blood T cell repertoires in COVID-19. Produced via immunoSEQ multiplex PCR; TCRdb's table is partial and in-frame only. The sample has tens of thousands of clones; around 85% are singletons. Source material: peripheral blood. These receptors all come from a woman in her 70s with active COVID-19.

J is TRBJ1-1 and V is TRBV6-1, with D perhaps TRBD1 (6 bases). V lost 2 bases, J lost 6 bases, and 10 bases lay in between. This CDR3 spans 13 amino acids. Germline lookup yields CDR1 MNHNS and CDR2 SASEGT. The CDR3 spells CASSESQGAEAFF. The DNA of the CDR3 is TGTGCCAGCAGTGAATCACAGGGTGCTGAAGCTTTCTTT.

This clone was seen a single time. In DNA, the CDR3 is TGTGCCATCAGAGAAGAGAAGGGGGTTTTCAACGAGCAGTACTTC. As protein: CAIREEKGVFNEQYF. This chain joins TRBV10-3 and TRBJ2-7, with a possible D match to TRBD1 (6 bases). Trimming took off 6 bases at V and 5 bases at J, with 20 bases between the two ends. Germline lookup yields CDR1 ENHRY and CDR2 SYGVKD. The CDR3 totals 15 residues.

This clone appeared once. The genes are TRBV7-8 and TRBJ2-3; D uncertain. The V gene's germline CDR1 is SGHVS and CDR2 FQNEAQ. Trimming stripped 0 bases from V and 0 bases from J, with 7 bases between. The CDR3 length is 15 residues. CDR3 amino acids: CASSLAKQSTDTQYF. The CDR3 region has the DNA TGTGCCAGCAGCTTAGCGAAACAGAGCACAGATACGCAGTATTTT.

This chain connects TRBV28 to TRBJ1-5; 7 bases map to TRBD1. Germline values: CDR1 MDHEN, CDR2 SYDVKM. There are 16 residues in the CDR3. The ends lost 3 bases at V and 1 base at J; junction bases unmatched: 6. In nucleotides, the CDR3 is TGTGCCAGCAGTTTGGATACAGGGGAGAGCAATCAGCCCCAGCATTTT. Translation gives CASSLDTGESNQPQHF.

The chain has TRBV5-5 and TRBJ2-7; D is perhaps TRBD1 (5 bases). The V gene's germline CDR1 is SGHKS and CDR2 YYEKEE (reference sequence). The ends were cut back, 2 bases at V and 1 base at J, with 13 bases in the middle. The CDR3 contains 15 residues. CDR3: CASSLGAGISYEQYF. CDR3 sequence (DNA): TGTGCCAGCAGCTTAGGGGCAGGAATATCCTACGAGCAGTACTTC.

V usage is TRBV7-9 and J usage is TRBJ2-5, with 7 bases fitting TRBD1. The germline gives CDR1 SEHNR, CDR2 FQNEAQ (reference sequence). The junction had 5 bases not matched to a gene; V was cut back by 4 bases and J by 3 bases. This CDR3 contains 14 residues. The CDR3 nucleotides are TGTGCCAGCAGCTCCACGGGACAGAAAGAGACCCAGTACTTC. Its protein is CASSSTGQKETQYF.

The CDR3 loop is CASSPGQPSSGANVLTF. The CDR3 DNA is TGTGCCAGCTCACCGGGACAGCCCAGCTCTGGGGCCAACGTCCTGACTTTC. This sequence joins TRBV18 and TRBJ2-6; 7 nucleotides match TRBD1. Losses at the gene ends were 3 bases for V and 0 bases for J; bases not matched to a gene: 5. In germline, CDR1 is KGHSH, CDR2 LQKENI. The CDR3 has 17 residues.

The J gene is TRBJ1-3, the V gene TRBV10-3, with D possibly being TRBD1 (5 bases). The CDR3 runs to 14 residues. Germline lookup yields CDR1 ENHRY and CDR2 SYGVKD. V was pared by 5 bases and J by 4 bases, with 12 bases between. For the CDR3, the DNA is TGTGCCATCAGTTCACAGGATAGGGGAAACACCATATATTTT. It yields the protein CAISSQDRGNTIYF.

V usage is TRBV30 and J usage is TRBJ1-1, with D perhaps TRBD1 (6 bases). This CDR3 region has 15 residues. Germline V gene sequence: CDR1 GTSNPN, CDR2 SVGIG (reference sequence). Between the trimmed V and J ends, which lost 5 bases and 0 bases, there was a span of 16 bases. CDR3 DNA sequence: TGTGCCTGGTACCCAGACAGGAGCGTGAACACTGAAGCTTTCTTT. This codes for CAWYPDRSVNTEAFF.

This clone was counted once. The CDR3, as DNA: TGTGCCAGCAGTGAGGAAGCCGGGACAGAGTCTGGAAACACCATATATTTT. Translated, it gives CASSEEAGTESGNTIYF. This chain links TRBV25-1 with TRBJ1-3, with TRBD1 matching 7 bases. The germline V gene has CDR1 MGHDK and CDR2 SYGVNS. The CDR3 loop spans 17 amino acids. V lost 3 bases, J lost 1 base, and 9 bases stayed unmatched.

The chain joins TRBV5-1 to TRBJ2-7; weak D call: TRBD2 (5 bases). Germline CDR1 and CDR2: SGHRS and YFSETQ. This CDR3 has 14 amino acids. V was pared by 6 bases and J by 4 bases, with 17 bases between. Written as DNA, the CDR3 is TGCGCCAGCACATCCGAGGGTACGCGGTACGAGCAGTACTTC. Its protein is CASTSEGTRYEQYF.

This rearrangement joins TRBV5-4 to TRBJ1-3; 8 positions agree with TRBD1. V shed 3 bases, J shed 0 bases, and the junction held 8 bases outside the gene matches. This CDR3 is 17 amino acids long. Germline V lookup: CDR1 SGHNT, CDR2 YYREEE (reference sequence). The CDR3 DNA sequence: TGTGCCAGCAGCTCTCCCACAGGGGGACTCTCTGGAAACACCATATATTTT. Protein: CASSSPTGGLSGNTIYF.

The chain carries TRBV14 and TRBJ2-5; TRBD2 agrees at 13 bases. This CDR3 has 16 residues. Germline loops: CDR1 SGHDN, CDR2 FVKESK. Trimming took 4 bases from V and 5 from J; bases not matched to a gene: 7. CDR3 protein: CASSLGGLAGRETQYF. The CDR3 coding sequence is TGTGCCAGCAGCCTCGGGGGACTAGCGGGAAGGGAGACCCAGTACTTC.

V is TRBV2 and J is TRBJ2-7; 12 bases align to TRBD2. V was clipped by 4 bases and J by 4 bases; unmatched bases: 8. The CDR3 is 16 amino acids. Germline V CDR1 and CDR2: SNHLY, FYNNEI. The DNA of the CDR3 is TGTGCCAGCAGTGGTGCTAGCGGGAGGGCCTTGTACGAGCAGTACTTC. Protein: CASSGASGRALYEQYF.

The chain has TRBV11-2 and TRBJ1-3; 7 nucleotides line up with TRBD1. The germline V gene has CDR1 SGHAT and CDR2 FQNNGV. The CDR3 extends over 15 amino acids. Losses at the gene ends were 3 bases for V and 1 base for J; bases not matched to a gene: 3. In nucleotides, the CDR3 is TGTGCCAGCAGCTTTGGCAGGGGGTCTGGAAACACCATATATTTT. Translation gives CASSFGRGSGNTIYF.

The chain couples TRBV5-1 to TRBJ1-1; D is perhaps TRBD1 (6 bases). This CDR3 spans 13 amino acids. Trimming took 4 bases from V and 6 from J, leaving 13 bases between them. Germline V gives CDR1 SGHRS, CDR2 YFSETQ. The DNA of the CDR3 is TGCGCCAGCAGCCTAGGACAGCAAGCTGAAGCTTTCTTT. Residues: CASSLGQQAEAFF. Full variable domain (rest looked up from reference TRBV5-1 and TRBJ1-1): KAGVTQTPRYLIKTRGQQVTLSCSPISGHRSVSWYQQTPGQGLQFLFEYFSETQRNKGNFPGRFSGRQFSNSRSEMNVSTLELGDSALYLCASSLGQQAEAFFGQGTRLTVV.

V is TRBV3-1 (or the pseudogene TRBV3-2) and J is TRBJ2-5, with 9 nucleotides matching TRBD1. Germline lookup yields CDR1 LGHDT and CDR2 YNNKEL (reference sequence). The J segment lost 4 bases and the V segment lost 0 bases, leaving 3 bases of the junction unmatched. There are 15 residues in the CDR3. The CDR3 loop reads CASSQDDRGTETQYF. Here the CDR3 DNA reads TGTGCCAGCAGCCAAGATGACAGGGGGACAGAGACCCAGTACTTC.

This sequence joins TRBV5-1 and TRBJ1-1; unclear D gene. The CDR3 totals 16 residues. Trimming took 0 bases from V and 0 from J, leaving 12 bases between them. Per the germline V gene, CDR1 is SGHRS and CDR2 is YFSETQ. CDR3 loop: CASSLAAGIMNTEAFF. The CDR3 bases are TGCGCCAGCAGCTTGGCGGCAGGCATTATGAACACTGAAGCTTTCTTT.

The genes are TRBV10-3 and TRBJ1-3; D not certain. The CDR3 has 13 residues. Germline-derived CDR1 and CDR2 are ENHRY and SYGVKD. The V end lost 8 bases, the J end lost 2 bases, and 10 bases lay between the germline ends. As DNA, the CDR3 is TGTGCCATCGCAAAGGAGGCTGGAAACACCATATATTTT. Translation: CAIAKEAGNTIYF.

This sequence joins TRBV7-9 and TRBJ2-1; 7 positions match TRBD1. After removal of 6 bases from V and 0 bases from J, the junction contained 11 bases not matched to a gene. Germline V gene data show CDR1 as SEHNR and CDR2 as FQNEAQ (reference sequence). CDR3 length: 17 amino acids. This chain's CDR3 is CASSHGQDLSSYNEQFF. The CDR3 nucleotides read TGTGCCAGCAGTCACGGACAGGACCTTAGCTCCTACAATGAGCAGTTCTTC.

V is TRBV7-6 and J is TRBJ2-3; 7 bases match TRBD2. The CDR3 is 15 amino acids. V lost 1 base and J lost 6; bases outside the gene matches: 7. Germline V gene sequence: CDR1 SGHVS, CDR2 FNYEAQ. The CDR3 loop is CASSLVGGRHDTQYF. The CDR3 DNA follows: TGTGCCAGCAGCTTAGTGGGGGGGAGGCACGATACGCAGTATTTT.

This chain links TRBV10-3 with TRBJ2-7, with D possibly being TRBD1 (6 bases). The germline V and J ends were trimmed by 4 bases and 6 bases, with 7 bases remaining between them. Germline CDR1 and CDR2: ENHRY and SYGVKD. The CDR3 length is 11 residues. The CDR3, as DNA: TGTGCCATCAGTGGGACAGTCGAGCAGTACTTC. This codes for CAISGTVEQYF.

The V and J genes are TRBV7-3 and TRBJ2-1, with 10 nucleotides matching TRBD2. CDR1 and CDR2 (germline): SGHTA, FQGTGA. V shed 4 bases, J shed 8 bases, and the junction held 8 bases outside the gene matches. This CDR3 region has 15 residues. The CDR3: CASSSSGSRGDEQFF. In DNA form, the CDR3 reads TGTGCCAGCAGCTCTAGCGGGAGTCGAGGCGATGAGCAGTTCTTC.

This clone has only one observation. The CDR3 sequence: CASSLALGQISNQPQHF. CDR3 DNA: TGTGCCAGCAGCTTAGCGCTGGGCCAGATTAGCAATCAGCCCCAGCATTTT. The chain joins TRBV7-8 to TRBJ1-5; D is undetermined. The length of the CDR3 is 17 residues. V shed 0 bases and J shed 0 bases, with 12 bases lying between them. The germline V gene encodes CDR1 SGHVS and CDR2 FQNEAQ.

The chain's CDR3 is CASSLEGRGIEQFF. The DNA of the CDR3 is TGCGCCAGCAGCTTGGAAGGCAGGGGAATTGAGCAGTTCTTC. V usage is TRBV5-1 and J usage is TRBJ2-1; perhaps TRBD1 as D (6 bases). The CDR3 has 14 amino acids. V lost 0 bases, J lost 9 bases, and 13 bases lay in between. Germline values: CDR1 SGHRS, CDR2 YFSETQ.

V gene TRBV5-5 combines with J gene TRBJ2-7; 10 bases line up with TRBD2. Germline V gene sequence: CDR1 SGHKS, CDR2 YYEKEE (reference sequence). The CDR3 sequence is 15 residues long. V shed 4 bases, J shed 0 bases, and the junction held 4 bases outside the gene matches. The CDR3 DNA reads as TGTGCCAGCAGCCCAACTAGCGGGAACTCCTACGAGCAGTACTTC. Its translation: CASSPTSGNSYEQYF.

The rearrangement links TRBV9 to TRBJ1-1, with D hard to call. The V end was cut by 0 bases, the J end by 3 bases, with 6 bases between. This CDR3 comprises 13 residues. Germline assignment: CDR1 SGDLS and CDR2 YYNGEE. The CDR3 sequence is CASSVAVYTEAFF. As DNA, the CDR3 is TGTGCCAGCAGCGTAGCCGTCTACACTGAAGCTTTCTTT. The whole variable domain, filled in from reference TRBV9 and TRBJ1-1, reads DSGVTQTPKHLITATGQRVTLRCSPRSGDLSVYWYQQSLDQGLQFLIQYYNGEERAKGNILERFSAQQFPDLHSELNLSSLELGDSALYFCASSVAVYTEAFFGQGTRLTVV.

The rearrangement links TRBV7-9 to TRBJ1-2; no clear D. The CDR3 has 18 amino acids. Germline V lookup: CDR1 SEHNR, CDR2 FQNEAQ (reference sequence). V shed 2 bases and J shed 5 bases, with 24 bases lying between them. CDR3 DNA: TGTGCCAGCAGCTTAATACGAGGGAAGGAGGGCCTCTATTATGGCTACACCTTC. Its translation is CASSLIRGKEGLYYGYTF.

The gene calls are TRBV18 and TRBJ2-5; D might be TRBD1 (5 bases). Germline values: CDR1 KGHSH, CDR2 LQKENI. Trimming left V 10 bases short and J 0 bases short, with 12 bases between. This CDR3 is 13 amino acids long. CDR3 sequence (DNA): TGTGCCACGCTAAACAGGAACCAAGAGACCCAGTACTTC. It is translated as CATLNRNQETQYF.

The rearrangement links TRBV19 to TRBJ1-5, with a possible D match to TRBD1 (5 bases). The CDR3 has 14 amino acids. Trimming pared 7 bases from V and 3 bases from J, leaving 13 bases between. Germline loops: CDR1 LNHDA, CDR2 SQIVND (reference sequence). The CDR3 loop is CASKMGPVNQPQHF. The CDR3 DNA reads TGTGCCAGTAAGATGGGGCCAGTCAATCAGCCCCAGCATTTT.